The 26 T cell receptor beta chains listed next were all sequenced from one sample in a study of T cell responses to AZD1222 COVID-19 vaccine. The repertoire was sequenced with immunoSEQ multiplex PCR; TCRdb's copy has only in-frame clones and lacks some. The sample has about 85,000 clones; approximately 86% are singletons. The sample was peripheral blood, taken on day 0 of AZD1222 vaccination. Every receptor here comes from an adult in good health.

This clone occurred once. The chain has TRBV15 and TRBJ1-2, with D unresolved. Germline assignment: CDR1 LNHNV and CDR2 YYDKDF (reference sequence). With 0 bases removed from V and 0 bases from J, the gap between germline ends came to 8 bases. The CDR3 sequence is 15 residues long. In DNA form, the CDR3 reads TGTGCCACCAGCAGAGAAGCGGGAGCTAACTATGGCTACACCTTC. Encoded protein: CATSREAGANYGYTF.

The rearrangement uses TRBV24-1 and TRBJ2-5; 8 nucleotides line up with TRBD1. The CDR3 sequence is 13 residues long. The germline gives CDR1 KGHDR, CDR2 SFDVKD. Trimming at V came to 12 bases and at J to 5 bases, leaving 10 bases not matched to a gene. CDR3 sequence (DNA): TGTGCCGCCGCGGAGACAGGGGTGGAGACCCAGTACTTC. This encodes CAAAETGVETQYF.

In this sample, this clone turned up once. The chain joins TRBV13 to TRBJ1-1; no clear D gene. Germline V gene lookup returns CDR1 PRHDT and CDR2 FYEKMQ (reference sequence). With 2 bases removed from V and 0 bases from J, the gap between germline ends came to 7 bases. This CDR3 is 14 amino acids long. The CDR3 sequence is CASSLSTMNTEAFF. The CDR3 region has the DNA TGTGCCAGCAGCTTAAGTACGATGAACACTGAAGCTTTCTTT.

The CDR3 loop is CASSPLKGFGEKLFF. CDR3 bases: TGTGCCAGCAGCCCACTTAAGGGTTTTGGTGAAAAACTGTTTTTT. The chain links TRBV7-9 to TRBJ1-4; D is unresolved. Trimming took off 5 bases at V and 7 bases at J, with 17 bases between the two ends. The CDR3 covers 15 residues. CDR1 and CDR2 from the germline V gene are SEHNR and FQNEAQ (reference sequence). Full variable domain (rest looked up from reference TRBV7-9 and TRBJ1-4): DTGVSQNPRHKITKRGQNVTFRCDPISEHNRLYWYRQTLGQGPEFLTYFQNEAQLEKSRLLSDRFSAERPKGSFSTLEIQRTEQGDSAMYLCASSPLKGFGEKLFFGSGTQLSVL.

The rearrangement uses TRBV7-2 and TRBJ2-7; D perhaps matches TRBD1 (5 bases). Trimming left V 3 bases short and J 3 bases short, with 12 bases between. Germline CDR1 reads SGHTA; CDR2 reads FQGNSA. This CDR3 has 14 amino acids. In DNA, the CDR3 is TGTGCCAGCAGCTTTAACGCAGGGAACTACGAGCAGTACTTC. Protein sequence: CASSFNAGNYEQYF.

The chain links TRBV27 to TRBJ2-7, with 9 bases aligning to TRBD2. The germline gives CDR1 MNHEY, CDR2 SMNVEV (reference sequence). V gave up 4 bases and J gave up 1 base; unmatched junction bases: 5. The CDR3 totals 15 residues. The CDR3 spells CASSYRLAESYEQYF. Written as DNA, the CDR3 is TGTGCCAGCAGTTACCGACTAGCGGAGTCCTACGAGCAGTACTTC.

This chain links TRBV29-1 with TRBJ1-3; tentative D call: TRBD1 (5 bases). Trimming pared 6 bases from V and 1 base from J, leaving 7 bases between. Germline V gene sequence: CDR1 SQVTM, CDR2 ANQGSEA. The CDR3 sequence is 12 residues long. The CDR3 DNA reads TGCAGCGTAAGGACATCTGGAAACACCATATATTTT. Encoded protein: CSVRTSGNTIYF.

The sample holds one count of this clone. The chain joins TRBV19 to TRBJ2-2; 9 nucleotides align to TRBD2. The V segment lost 5 bases and the J segment 0 bases; nucleotides outside the gene matches: 16. This CDR3 contains 20 residues. Germline values: CDR1 LNHDA, CDR2 SQIVND (reference sequence). In DNA, the CDR3 is TGTGCCAGTAGTCCGTTCGGGCCTTGGGGCGGGAGGGCGAACACCGGGGAGCTGTTTTTT. Translating gives CASSPFGPWGGRANTGELFF. Full variable domain (missing parts from reference TRBV19 and TRBJ2-2): DGGITQSPKYLFRKEGQNVTLSCEQNLNHDAMYWYRQDPGQGLRLIYYSQIVNDFQKGDIAEGYSVSREKKESFPLTVTSAQKNPTAFYLCASSPFGPWGGRANTGELFFGEGSRLTVL.

This sequence joins TRBV28 and TRBJ1-5; D is undetermined. CDR1 is MDHEN, CDR2 SYDVKM, per germline. CDR3 length: 13 amino acids. The V and J ends lost 6 bases and 3 bases respectively, with 9 bases between them. The CDR3 region is CASRDGFNQPQHF. The CDR3 DNA sequence: TGTGCCAGCAGGGACGGATTCAATCAGCCCCAGCATTTT.

This clone was picked up one time. CDR3 bases: TGTGCCAGCAGCCCGCAGCGGGATTTCGCAGATGAGCAGTTCTTC. Translated, it gives CASSPQRDFADEQFF. J is TRBJ2-1 and V is TRBV3-1 (or the pseudogene TRBV3-2); 7 positions agree with TRBD2. J lost 8 bases, V lost 4 bases, and 11 bases had no gene match. The length of the CDR3 is 15 residues. Germline CDR1 and CDR2: LGHDT and YNNKEL (reference sequence).

This clone was detected only once. The V and J genes are TRBV4-2 and TRBJ2-3; D gene unclear. The V end was cut by 8 bases, the J end by 2 bases, with 14 bases between. Germline CDR1 is LGHNA and CDR2 is YNFKEQ. This CDR3 has 14 residues. The CDR3 DNA follows: TGTGCCAGCGGAGACCCTTCGAACACAGATACGCAGTATTTT. Translating it yields CASGDPSNTDTQYF.

V usage is TRBV3-1 (or the pseudogene TRBV3-2) and J usage is TRBJ2-1, with 10 bases aligning to TRBD2. The germline CDR1 and CDR2 sequences are LGHDT and YNNKEL (reference sequence). The CDR3 covers 15 residues. J gave up 7 bases and V 0 bases, and 3 bases lay outside the gene matches. The CDR3: CASSQELAGINEQFF. The CDR3 region has the DNA TGTGCCAGCAGCCAAGAACTAGCGGGGATTAATGAGCAGTTCTTC.

This CDR3 reads CASSQSREKLFF. CDR3 coding DNA: TGTGCCAGCAGCCAAAGTCGGGAAAAACTGTTTTTT. The gene calls are TRBV3-1 (or the pseudogene TRBV3-2) and TRBJ1-4; no definite D call. Germline V CDR1 and CDR2: LGHDT, YNNKEL (reference sequence). There are 12 residues in the CDR3. The ends were cut back, 2 bases at V and 8 bases at J, with 6 bases in the middle.

This chain uses TRBV28 with TRBJ1-1; weak D call: TRBD1 (5 bases). The CDR3 runs to 11 residues. The V and J ends lost 6 bases and 7 bases respectively, with 9 bases between them. CDR1 and CDR2 from the germline V gene are MDHEN and SYDVKM. The CDR3 region has the DNA TGTGCCAGCAGGGGGCAGGGTGAAGCTTTCTTT. This translates into CASRGQGEAFF.

The CDR3 DNA sequence: TGTGCCAGCACGACGCACGGGGGTAGCTCCTACGAGCAGTACTTC. It codes for CASTTHGGSSYEQYF. The J gene is TRBJ2-7, the V gene TRBV28, with a tentative D call TRBD2 (6 bases). Germline V gives CDR1 MDHEN, CDR2 SYDVKM. Trimming stripped 7 bases from V and 0 bases from J, with 16 bases between. This CDR3 spans 15 amino acids.

This rearrangement joins TRBV5-1 to TRBJ1-6; 7 bases are shared with TRBD1. CDR3 size: 16 residues. With V trimmed by 1 base and J by 5 bases, 6 bases remained unmatched. Germline-derived CDR1 and CDR2 are SGHRS and YFSETQ. The CDR3 DNA reads TGCGCCAGCAGCTTGAGAGGGACAGATAATAATTCACCCCTCCACTTT. Residues: CASSLRGTDNNSPLHF.

The V and J genes are TRBV27 and TRBJ1-4, with D uncertain. From germline, CDR1 is MNHEY and CDR2 SMNVEV (reference sequence). This CDR3 is 16 amino acids long. V gave up 3 bases and J gave up 0 bases, with 11 bases separating them. The chain's CDR3 is CASSLNIRATNEKLFF. In DNA, the CDR3 is TGTGCCAGCAGTTTGAACATTCGTGCAACTAATGAAAAACTGTTTTTT.

The chain has TRBV5-1 and TRBJ2-2; the D gene could be TRBD1 or TRBD2 (5 bases each). Germline CDR1 is SGHRS and CDR2 is YFSETQ. The CDR3 length is 15 residues. The germline V and J ends were trimmed by 1 base and 6 bases, with 13 bases remaining between them. This chain's CDR3 is CASSLMGRGAGELFF. The CDR3 region has the DNA TGCGCCAGCAGCTTGATGGGAAGGGGAGCCGGGGAGCTGTTTTTT.

J is TRBJ2-1 and V is TRBV7-8; 13 bases are shared with TRBD2. This CDR3 has 19 residues. The germline V gene has CDR1 SGHVS and CDR2 FQNEAQ. Unmatched junction bases numbered 11, after V lost 2 bases and J lost 4 bases. CDR3 bases: TGTGCCAGCAGCTTAACCCTTGGACTAGCGGGAGCACGGTACAATGAGCAGTTCTTC. It translates to CASSLTLGLAGARYNEQFF.

The chain recombines TRBV5-1 with TRBJ2-3; D gene ambiguous. V was cut by 3 bases and J by 6 bases, with 11 bases left in between. From germline, CDR1 is SGHRS and CDR2 YFSETQ. The CDR3 totals 13 residues. The CDR3 loop is CASSWGGRDTQYF. The CDR3 bases are TGCGCCAGCAGCTGGGGTGGACGCGATACGCAGTATTTT.

This chain uses TRBV9 with TRBJ2-3; D unclear. Trimming took off 2 bases at V and 0 bases at J, with 10 bases between the two ends. Germline lookup yields CDR1 SGDLS and CDR2 YYNGEE. This CDR3 spans 15 amino acids. The CDR3 coding sequence is TGTGCCAGCAGCGTGAGACTGGGGAGCACAGATACGCAGTATTTT. Amino acids: CASSVRLGSTDTQYF.

The J gene is TRBJ1-5, the V gene TRBV20-1, with D possibly TRBD1 on 5 matching bases. V dropped 3 bases and J dropped 5 bases, with 11 bases sitting between them. This CDR3 has 13 amino acids. Germline lookup yields CDR1 DFQATT and CDR2 SNEGSKA (reference sequence). In nucleotides, the CDR3 is TGCAGTGCTAGTTTTAGGGACGATCAGCCCCAGCATTTT. It yields the protein CSASFRDDQPQHF.

The chain has TRBV13 and TRBJ1-4; D gene ambiguous. The germline V gene encodes CDR1 PRHDT and CDR2 FYEKMQ (reference sequence). V gave up 3 bases and J gave up 3 bases, with 8 bases separating them. CDR3 size: 14 residues. CDR3 sequence reads: CASSLKQSNEKLFF. Written as DNA, the CDR3 is TGTGCCAGCAGCTTGAAACAGTCTAATGAAAAACTGTTTTTT. The full variable domain, with the rest looked up from reference TRBV13 and TRBJ1-4, is AAGVIQSPRHLIKEKRETATLKCYPIPRHDTVYWYQQGPGQDPQFLISFYEKMQSDKGSIPDRFSAQQFSDYHSELNMSSLELGDSALYFCASSLKQSNEKLFFGSGTQLSVL.

The rearrangement uses TRBV6-4 and TRBJ1-1, with D perhaps TRBD1 (5 bases). This CDR3 spans 13 amino acids. The ends were cut back, 5 bases at V and 5 bases at J, with 12 bases in the middle. Per germline, CDR1 MRHNA and CDR2 SNTAGT. CDR3 residues: CASSLGPGTEAFF. The CDR3 DNA reads TGTGCCAGCAGTCTGGGGCCGGGAACTGAAGCTTTCTTT.

As DNA, the CDR3 is TGTGCCAGCAGCCACCGCGACAGGGATGAAGCTTTCTTT. Its translation: CASSHRDRDEAFF. The V gene is TRBV6-2 or TRBV6-3, the J gene TRBJ1-1; TRBD1 agrees at 7 bases. Germline CDR1 is MNHEY and CDR2 is SVGEGT. V lost 6 bases to trimming and J lost 7 bases; unmatched junction nucleotides: 8. The CDR3 runs to 13 residues.

The rearrangement links TRBV29-1 to TRBJ1-2; 10 bases are a match to TRBD1. The trim removed 7 bases at V and 4 bases at J, leaving 6 bases unmatched. Looked up from germline, CDR1 is SQVTM and CDR2 is ANQGSEA. CDR3 size: 13 residues. The CDR3 region is CSADRGRGYGYTF. In DNA, the CDR3 is TGCAGCGCCGACAGGGGGCGAGGCTATGGCTACACCTTC.